Below, 27 T cell receptor beta chains from the same sample are listed, as sequenced in a study of shared T cell receptors in the human thymus. Assay: immunoSEQ multiplex PCR; the TCRdb copy retains only in-frame clones and omits some. The table has about 660,000 clones, more than 75% seen once. This same sample was also part of a study on human thymus T cells.

Sequenced: thymocytes. All receptors come from a boy in the first two years of life with a congenital heart defect.

The V call is TRBV10-3, the J call TRBJ1-4, with 8 bases fitting TRBD1. The CDR3 runs to 14 residues. Germline CDR1 ENHRY, CDR2 SYGVKD. J was trimmed by 7 bases and V by 3 bases; bases with no gene match: 4. The CDR3 is CAISELDRAEKLFF. The CDR3 DNA reads TGTGCCATCAGTGAATTGGACAGGGCTGAAAAACTGTTTTTT.

This sequence joins TRBV5-1 and TRBJ2-7; tentatively, D is TRBD1 (6 bases). CDR1 and CDR2 (germline): SGHRS, YFSETQ. Trimming pared 0 bases from V and 6 bases from J, leaving 19 bases between. The CDR3 contains 16 residues. This CDR3 reads CASSLGGGFCPGEQYF. In DNA form, the CDR3 reads TGCGCCAGCAGCTTGGGAGGGGGTTTCTGCCCGGGCGAGCAGTACTTC.

V and J are TRBV19 and TRBJ1-2; 8 nucleotides agree with TRBD1. V dropped 4 bases and J dropped 1; count of bases not matched to a gene: 5. Germline V CDR1 and CDR2: LNHDA, SQIVND (reference sequence). The CDR3 covers 15 residues. The chain's CDR3 is CASSTRQGYNYGYTF. The CDR3 DNA reads as TGTGCCAGTAGTACGAGACAGGGGTATAACTATGGCTACACCTTC.

The V call is TRBV15, the J call TRBJ2-7; 7 bases match TRBD2. Per the germline V gene, CDR1 is LNHNV and CDR2 is YYDKDF (reference sequence). The CDR3 runs 14 residues. V shed 8 bases and J 0 bases; nucleotides not matched to a gene: 7. This CDR3 reads CATGEERGSYEQYF. In DNA form, the CDR3 reads TGTGCCACCGGGGAGGAGCGGGGCTCCTACGAGCAGTACTTC.

The chain uses TRBV28 and TRBJ1-1; 7 nucleotides agree with TRBD1. Germline values: CDR1 MDHEN, CDR2 SYDVKM. With 5 bases clipped from V and 0 bases from J, the junction kept 3 bases outside the gene matches. The CDR3 sequence is 14 residues long. CDR3 in amino acids: CASSNRGLNTEAFF. The CDR3 DNA reads TGTGCCAGCAGTAACAGGGGACTGAACACTGAAGCTTTCTTT.

The rearrangement joins TRBV4-2 to TRBJ1-4; 7 bases line up with TRBD1. Trimming took 4 bases from V and 3 from J; bases not matched to a gene: 5. Germline V gene lookup returns CDR1 LGHNA and CDR2 YNFKEQ. CDR3 size: 15 residues. CDR3 DNA sequence: TGTGCCAGCAGCCCCCGGACAGGTTCTAATGAAAAACTGTTTTTT. Encoded protein: CASSPRTGSNEKLFF.

The chain is built from TRBV29-1 and TRBJ2-5, with 13 bases aligning to TRBD2. The CDR3 has 17 residues. Unmatched junction bases numbered 12, after V lost 7 bases and J lost 1 base. Per germline, CDR1 SQVTM and CDR2 ANQGSEA. In DNA form, the CDR3 reads TGCAGCGCCCTGACCGGGACTAGCGGGGACCTCCAAGAGACCCAGTACTTC. Amino acid sequence: CSALTGTSGDLQETQYF.

V gene TRBV6-1 combines with J gene TRBJ2-3, with 9 bases lining up with TRBD2. CDR1 MNHNS and CDR2 SASEGT come from the germline V gene. V was pared by 6 bases and J by 3 bases, with 7 bases of the junction left unmatched. There are 15 residues in the CDR3. In DNA, the CDR3 is TGTGCCAGCAGCCTCGGGACTAGCAAAACAGATACGCAGTATTTT. Translation: CASSLGTSKTDTQYF.

This chain joins TRBV27 and TRBJ1-3, with D maybe TRBD1 (5 bases). CDR3 length: 14 amino acids. Germline CDR1 is MNHEY and CDR2 is SMNVEV (reference sequence). Trimming left V 5 bases short and J 1 base short, with 9 bases between. CDR3 in DNA: TGTGCCAGCAGTCGACAGCGATCTGGAAACACCATATATTTT. Encoded protein: CASSRQRSGNTIYF.

The rearrangement links TRBV7-8 to TRBJ1-6; D might be TRBD1 (6 bases). Germline V gene data show CDR1 as SGHVS and CDR2 as FQNEAQ. The CDR3 sequence is 18 residues long. Trimming shortened V by 5 bases and J by 0 bases, and 17 bases separated the two germline ends. Written as DNA, the CDR3 is TGTGCCAGCAGCGCGCAGGCTTCACAGGGCTCCTATAATTCACCCCTCCACTTT. Its translation: CASSAQASQGSYNSPLHF. The whole variable domain, remainder taken from reference TRBV7-8 and TRBJ1-6, is GAGVSQSPRYKVAKRGQDVALRCDPISGHVSLFWYQQALGQGPEFLTYFQNEAQLDKSGLPSDRFFAERPEGSVSTLKIQRTQQEDSAVYLCASSAQASQGSYNSPLHFGNGTRLTVT.

The chain links TRBV29-1 to TRBJ2-1; D perhaps matches TRBD2 (6 bases). V was pared by 6 bases and J by 2 bases, with 17 bases between. Germline V gene data show CDR1 as SQVTM and CDR2 as ANQGSEA. The length of the CDR3 is 15 residues. The CDR3 DNA reads TGCAGCGTCGAGGCAGACGGGAGTACCTACAATGAGCAGTTCTTC. Translated: CSVEADGSTYNEQFF.

The J gene is TRBJ1-1, the V gene TRBV4-3; D gene unclear. The germline gives CDR1 LGHNA, CDR2 YSLEER. The CDR3 sequence is 14 residues long. V lost 4 bases, J lost 0 bases, and 9 bases lay in between. CDR3 in DNA: TGCGCCAGCAGCCGGAGACTGGTGAACACTGAAGCTTTCTTT. Translating it yields CASSRRLVNTEAFF.

The rearrangement uses TRBV27 and TRBJ1-2; TRBD1 aligns across 7 bases. The germline V gene has CDR1 MNHEY and CDR2 SMNVEV (reference sequence). After removal of 5 bases from V and 3 bases from J, the junction contained 12 bases not matched to a gene. The CDR3 length is 16 residues. CDR3 residues: CASSPHSTGADYGYTF. CDR3 in DNA: TGTGCCAGCAGTCCCCATTCTACAGGGGCGGACTATGGCTACACCTTC.

The V call is TRBV27, the J call TRBJ2-3, with D possibly matching TRBD2 (5 bases). V lost 5 bases and J 1 base, leaving 10 bases between the germline ends. This CDR3 has 14 residues. CDR1 is MNHEY, CDR2 SMNVEV, per germline (reference sequence). CDR3 loop: CASSQNGGTDTQYF. Written as DNA, the CDR3 is TGTGCCAGCAGTCAAAACGGGGGCACAGATACGCAGTATTTT.

The chain recombines TRBV30 with TRBJ1-2; TRBD1 matches 7 bases. CDR3 size: 13 residues. With V trimmed by 4 bases and J by 8 bases, 10 bases remained unmatched. The germline V gene has CDR1 GTSNPN and CDR2 SVGIG (reference sequence). The CDR3 DNA reads TGTGCCTGGAAGTTGGACAGGCTCCGAGGCTACACCTTC. Translation gives CAWKLDRLRGYTF.

This chain uses TRBV27 with TRBJ2-2; D is possibly TRBD1 (6 bases). Trimming shortened V by 4 bases and J by 3 bases, and 18 bases separated the two germline ends. Germline V gives CDR1 MNHEY, CDR2 SMNVEV (reference sequence). The CDR3 loop spans 17 amino acids. CDR3 coding DNA: TGTGCCAGCAGTTCCCTTATTGGGGGCCAGGACACCGGGGAGCTGTTTTTT. Amino acids: CASSSLIGGQDTGELFF.

The V gene is TRBV7-9, the J gene TRBJ2-1; no clear D. The CDR3 extends over 15 amino acids. CDR1 is SEHNR, CDR2 FQNEAQ, per germline (reference sequence). Trimming pared 5 bases from V and 2 bases from J, leaving 13 bases between. The CDR3 DNA follows: TGTGCCAGCAGCGCCGCGATGCAAGCCTACAATGAGCAGTTCTTC. Translating gives CASSAAMQAYNEQFF.

The chain is built from TRBV19 and TRBJ2-3; possible D gene TRBD2, 7 bases. Per germline, CDR1 LNHDA and CDR2 SQIVND (reference sequence). The CDR3 is 18 amino acids. Trimming cost V 6 bases and J 1 base, with 23 bases left between them. The CDR3 DNA reads TGTGCCAGTAGCGAGACGGGGGCTAGCGGAGCCCGCACAGATACGCAGTATTTT. Protein: CASSETGASGARTDTQYF. Combining the CDR3 with reference TRBV19 and TRBJ2-3 gives the whole variable domain DGGITQSPKYLFRKEGQNVTLSCEQNLNHDAMYWYRQDPGQGLRLIYYSQIVNDFQKGDIAEGYSVSREKKESFPLTVTSAQKNPTAFYLCASSETGASGARTDTQYFGPGTRLTVL.

This chain links TRBV4-1 with TRBJ2-1; 7 positions match TRBD2. Per the germline V gene, CDR1 is MGHRA and CDR2 is YSYEKL. The V gene end was trimmed by 4 bases and the J gene end by 3 bases; junction bases not matched to a gene: 18. CDR3 length: 19 residues. The CDR3 sequence: CASSPVIGGGPLDYNEQFF. The CDR3 coding sequence is TGCGCCAGCAGCCCCGTCATCGGGGGAGGGCCTTTAGACTACAATGAGCAGTTCTTC.

The chain has TRBV7-3 and TRBJ1-6; D possibly corresponds to TRBD1 (5 bases). Germline assignment: CDR1 SGHTA and CDR2 FQGTGA. V lost 5 bases and J lost 6, with 11 bases in between. The CDR3 is made up of 14 amino acids. In nucleotides, the CDR3 is TGTGCCAGCAGCAAAGGGGATGGTAATTCACCCCTCCACTTT. Protein sequence: CASSKGDGNSPLHF.

This sequence joins TRBV7-9 and TRBJ2-1; no firm D call. Between the trimmed V and J ends, which lost 1 base and 5 bases, there was a span of 12 bases. Germline values: CDR1 SEHNR, CDR2 FQNEAQ (reference sequence). CDR3 length: 15 amino acids. The CDR3 reads CASSLEERPHNEQFF. The CDR3 DNA follows: TGTGCCAGCAGCTTAGAGGAGCGTCCCCACAATGAGCAGTTCTTC.

This chain connects TRBV5-6 to TRBJ2-1, with TRBD2 matching 7 bases. Trimming took 7 bases from V and 8 from J; bases not matched to a gene: 15. The CDR3 is 15 amino acids. The germline V gene has CDR1 SGHDT and CDR2 YYEEEE. The CDR3, as DNA: TGTGCCAGCCACTTACCCCGACTAGCACACGATGAGCAGTTCTTC. The encoded protein is CASHLPRLAHDEQFF.

The chain employs TRBV7-8 and TRBJ1-6, with D tentatively TRBD1 (5 bases). The germline V and J ends were trimmed by 1 base and 9 bases, with 13 bases remaining between them. The CDR3 is 15 residues long. Per germline, CDR1 SGHVS and CDR2 FQNEAQ. In nucleotides, the CDR3 is TGTGCCAGCAGCTTAGTGGGCAGGGAAGGTTCACCCCTCCACTTT. It yields the protein CASSLVGREGSPLHF.

The chain couples TRBV7-2 to TRBJ2-3, with 7 bases lining up with TRBD2. Trimming took 3 bases from V and 6 from J; bases not matched to a gene: 15. The CDR3 is 17 amino acids. Germline V gene data show CDR1 as SGHTA and CDR2 as FQGNSA. This CDR3 reads CASSFRRREGSTDTQYF. CDR3 nucleotide sequence: TGTGCCAGCAGCTTTCGTAGAAGGGAGGGCAGTACGGATACGCAGTATTTT.

In its sample, this clone was seen once. This rearrangement joins TRBV30 to TRBJ1-2; maybe TRBD1 (6 bases). The V end was cut by 1 base, the J end by 6 bases, with 15 bases between. This CDR3 spans 14 amino acids. CDR1 is GTSNPN, CDR2 SVGIG, per germline (reference sequence). This CDR3 reads CAWSAQGFLDGYTF. The CDR3 coding sequence is TGTGCCTGGAGTGCACAGGGTTTTTTGGATGGCTACACCTTC.

This clone was observed once. The V and J genes are TRBV10-2 and TRBJ1-1, with D perhaps TRBD1 (5 bases). The CDR3 extends over 15 amino acids. The ends were cut back, 3 bases at V and 3 bases at J, with 14 bases in the middle. The germline V gene has CDR1 WSHSY and CDR2 SAAADI. The CDR3 here is CASSEYQGSDTEAFF. CDR3 bases: TGCGCCAGCAGTGAATATCAGGGATCGGACACTGAAGCTTTCTTT.

CDR3 DNA: TGTGCCAGTAGTCAGGGACAGGGGGGGAACATTCAGTACTTC. The encoded protein is CASSQGQGGNIQYF. V is TRBV19 and J is TRBJ2-4; TRBD1 aligns across 11 bases. The CDR3 has 14 residues. V shed 5 bases, J shed 7 bases, and the junction held 4 bases outside the gene matches. The germline gives CDR1 LNHDA, CDR2 SQIVND (reference sequence).